The source of this T cell receptor (beta chain) is a study of blood T cell repertoires in COVID-19. Study-wide background: The cDNA or gDNA used as material had been derived from T cells, B-cell-depleted T cells, or PBMCs.

As processed by the authors: By means of reference gene primer amplification, nucleated cell counts were estimated. Profiled with immunoSEQ multiplex PCR; TCRdb holds only in-frame clones, not every one. That table is the source of V, J and clone size, and D and trimming were worked out from the DNA. Of approximately 180,000 clones listed, approximately 88% were seen once; the top ten hold about 7%. The CDR3 extends over 15 amino acids. Germline CDR1 and CDR2: MNHNS and SASEGT. The V gene end was trimmed by 4 bases and the J gene end by 0 bases; junction bases not matched to a gene: 2. This chain links TRBV6-1 with TRBJ1-3; 8 bases fit TRBD1. This TCR was recovered from a woman aged 40-49 years with COVID-19, enrolled during active disease. The source material was peripheral blood. CDR3 in amino acids: CASSATGDSGNTIYF. CDR3 nucleotide sequence: TGTGCCAGCAGTGCGACAGGGGACTCTGGAAACACCATATATTTT.